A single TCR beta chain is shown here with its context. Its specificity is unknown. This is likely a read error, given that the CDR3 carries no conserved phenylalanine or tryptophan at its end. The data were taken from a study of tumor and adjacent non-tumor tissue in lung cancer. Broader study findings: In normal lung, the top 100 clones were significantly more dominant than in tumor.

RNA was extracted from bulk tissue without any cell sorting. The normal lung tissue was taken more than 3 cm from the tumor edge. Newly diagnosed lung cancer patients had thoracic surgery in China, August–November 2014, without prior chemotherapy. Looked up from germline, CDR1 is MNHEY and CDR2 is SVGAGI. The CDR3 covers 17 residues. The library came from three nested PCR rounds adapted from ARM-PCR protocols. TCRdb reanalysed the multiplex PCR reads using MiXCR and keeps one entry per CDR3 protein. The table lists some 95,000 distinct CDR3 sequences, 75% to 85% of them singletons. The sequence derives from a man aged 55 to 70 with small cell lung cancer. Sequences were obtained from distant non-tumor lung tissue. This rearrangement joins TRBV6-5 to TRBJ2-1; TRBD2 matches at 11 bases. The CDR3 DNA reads TGTGCCAGTAGTTACTCGATCCGGGGACTAGCGGACAGTGAGCAGTTCCTC. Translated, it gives CASSYSIRGLADSEQFL.